These 30 T cell receptor beta chains were all obtained from the same sample, sequenced in a study of radiotherapy plus CTLA-4 blockade in lung cancer. This table comes from immunoSEQ multiplex PCR, and its TCRdb copy is limited to in-frame clones, with some not included. The sample comprises about 51,000 clones, about four fifths of which are singletons, and approximately 9% rests with the top ten. Sequenced here: peripheral blood, sampled from a patient treated with radiotherapy plus ipilimumab. The source of these receptors is a human donor with non-small cell lung cancer who had a complete response to radiotherapy plus ipilimumab.

This sequence joins TRBV7-9 and TRBJ2-3, with TRBD2 identical over 7 bases. With 1 base clipped from V and 8 bases from J, the junction kept 12 bases outside the gene matches. The CDR3 runs 16 residues. The germline CDR1 and CDR2 sequences are SEHNR and FQNEAQ (reference sequence). This chain's CDR3 is CASSLERLAPRGTQYF. The CDR3 DNA is TGTGCCAGCAGCTTAGAGAGACTAGCCCCCCGTGGTACGCAGTATTTT.

This clone appeared once. The chain employs TRBV10-1 and TRBJ2-7; perhaps TRBD1 as D (5 bases). There are 12 residues in the CDR3. The germline gives CDR1 WNHNN, CDR2 SYGVQD (reference sequence). V lost 7 bases and J 7 bases, leaving 14 bases between the germline ends. CDR3 loop: CASNNNTGEQYV. CDR3 bases: TGCGCCAGCAATAATAATACAGGAGAGCAGTACGTC.

The chain links TRBV4-1 to TRBJ2-3; D is perhaps TRBD2 (6 bases). The CDR3 has 15 amino acids. V gave up 4 bases and J gave up 4 bases, with 15 bases separating them. The germline gives CDR1 MGHRA, CDR2 YSYEKL. The CDR3 region is CASSRSGTYADTQYF. DNA for the CDR3: TGCGCCAGCAGCCGGTCCGGGACTTACGCAGATACGCAGTATTTT.

The V gene is TRBV10-3, the J gene TRBJ1-5; D remains unclear. Germline CDR1 and CDR2: ENHRY and SYGVKD. The length of the CDR3 is 13 residues. The V end lost 3 bases, the J end lost 3 bases, and 6 bases lay between the germline ends. The chain's CDR3 is CAISDSLNQPQHF. The CDR3 DNA follows: TGTGCCATCAGTGACAGTCTCAATCAGCCCCAGCATTTT.

V usage is TRBV29-1 and J usage is TRBJ2-5; 9 nucleotides agree with TRBD2. This CDR3 is 14 amino acids long. From germline, CDR1 is SQVTM and CDR2 ANQGSEA. The V gene end was trimmed by 8 bases and the J gene end by 5 bases; junction bases not matched to a gene: 12. The CDR3 protein is CSILRASGVETQYF. DNA of the CDR3: TGCAGCATACTGCGGGCTAGCGGGGTTGAGACCCAGTACTTC.

This clone has a handful of counts. This chain uses TRBV5-1 with TRBJ1-2, with D perhaps TRBD1 (5 bases). Germline assignment: CDR1 SGHRS and CDR2 YFSETQ. The V end lost 4 bases, the J end lost 0 bases, and 13 bases lay between the germline ends. This CDR3 has 15 residues. In DNA, the CDR3 is TGCGCCAGCAGCCTGACAGTGGCAGCTAACTATGGCTACACCTTC. It codes for CASSLTVAANYGYTF.

The genes are TRBV15 and TRBJ2-2; possible D gene TRBD2, 5 bases. There are 15 residues in the CDR3. Trimming removed 1 base from V and 4 bases from J, with 10 bases in between. Per germline, CDR1 LNHNV and CDR2 YYDKDF (reference sequence). CDR3 in amino acids: CATSRGAAATGELFF. The CDR3 coding sequence is TGTGCCACCAGCAGAGGGGCAGCGGCCACCGGGGAGCTGTTTTTT.

The chain couples TRBV5-1 to TRBJ1-3; 8 bases are shared with TRBD1. The CDR3 length is 13 residues. V lost 3 bases and J lost 4; bases outside the gene matches: 0. CDR1 and CDR2 from the germline V gene are SGHRS and YFSETQ. The CDR3 DNA is TGCGCCAGCAGCTCAGGGGGCGGAAACACCATATATTTT. It translates to CASSSGGGNTIYF.

The chain recombines TRBV15 with TRBJ1-5; D unclear. Germline V CDR1 and CDR2: LNHNV, YYDKDF (reference sequence). The CDR3 is made up of 14 amino acids. V lost 6 bases, J lost 1 base, and 10 bases lay in between. This CDR3 reads CATRGGGSNQPQHF. DNA for the CDR3: TGTGCCACCAGGGGAGGAGGCAGCAATCAGCCCCAGCATTTT.

The chain carries TRBV9 and TRBJ1-6; 11 nucleotides align to TRBD1. The germline CDR1 and CDR2 sequences are SGDLS and YYNGEE. The CDR3 contains 18 residues. The J segment lost 5 bases and the V segment lost 0 bases, leaving 7 bases of the junction unmatched. The CDR3 coding sequence is TGTGCCAGCAGCGTAGCCGGACAGGGGGCTTGGAATAATTCACCCCTCCACTTT. This sequence encodes CASSVAGQGAWNNSPLHF.

V gene TRBV2 combines with J gene TRBJ1-1; D call uncertain. Germline CDR1 reads SNHLY; CDR2 reads FYNNEI. Trimming removed 5 bases from V and 1 base from J, with 11 bases in between. CDR3 size: 14 residues. CDR3 region: CASSLARQNTEAFF. DNA of the CDR3: TGTGCCAGCAGTTTGGCGAGACAGAACACTGAAGCTTTCTTT. The entire variable domain, with the rest obtained from reference TRBV2 and TRBJ1-1, is as follows: EPEVTQTPSHQVTQMGQEVILRCVPISNHLYFYWYRQILGQKVEFLVSFYNNEISEKSEIFDDQFSVERPDGSNFTLKIRSTKLEDSAMYFCASSLARQNTEAFFGQGTRLTVV.

J is TRBJ2-1 and V is TRBV5-1, with 14 bases lining up with TRBD2. Germline assignment: CDR1 SGHRS and CDR2 YFSETQ. Germline trimming cut 4 bases from V and 15 bases from J; bases unmatched to any gene: 6. The CDR3 totals 13 residues. CDR3 DNA: TGCGCCAGCAGCCCGGGACTAGCGGGAGTGGGGTTCTTC. Its protein product is CASSPGLAGVGFF.

The V gene is TRBV7-9, the J gene TRBJ1-1; D may be TRBD1 (6 bases). Germline V CDR1 and CDR2: SEHNR, FQNEAQ (reference sequence). The V end lost 5 bases, the J end lost 7 bases, and 11 bases lay between the germline ends. CDR3 size: 12 residues. CDR3 loop: CASSPGGSEAFF. The CDR3 DNA sequence: TGTGCCAGCAGCCCGGGGGGCAGTGAAGCTTTCTTT.

J is TRBJ2-3 and V is TRBV18; 9 nucleotides match TRBD1. J gave up 2 bases and V 3 bases, and 3 bases lay outside the gene matches. The CDR3 spans 15 residues. Looked up from germline, CDR1 is KGHSH and CDR2 is LQKENI. The CDR3 here is CASSPGTGNTDTQYF. CDR3 nucleotides: TGTGCCAGCTCACCCGGGACAGGGAACACAGATACGCAGTATTTT. Drawing the rest from reference TRBV18 and TRBJ2-3, the complete variable domain is NAGVMQNPRHLVRRRGQEARLRCSPMKGHSHVYWYRQLPEEGLKFMVYLQKENIIDESGMPKERFSAEFPKEGPSILRIQQVVRGDSAAYFCASSPGTGNTDTQYFGPGTRLTVL.

This clone turned up a few times. The chain uses TRBV6-5 and TRBJ2-3; 8 nucleotides agree with TRBD2. Trimming at V came to 6 bases and at J to 6 bases, leaving 11 bases not matched to a gene. In germline, CDR1 is MNHEY, CDR2 SVGAGI. The CDR3 spans 15 residues. The CDR3 DNA sequence: TGTGCCAGCAGGGAGGAGGCTAGCGGGTCGGATACGCAGTATTTT. Translating it yields CASREEASGSDTQYF.

The V and J genes are TRBV9 and TRBJ1-5, with 7 bases lining up with TRBD1. Germline V gene sequence: CDR1 SGDLS, CDR2 YYNGEE. The length of the CDR3 is 15 residues. V shed 4 bases and J 1 base; nucleotides not matched to a gene: 5. The CDR3 region has the DNA TGTGCCAGCAGCAAAGGGACAGAGAGCAATCAGCCCCAGCATTTT. Its translation is CASSKGTESNQPQHF.

This clone is a singleton in its sample. The CDR3: CASSPTWGPGNTIYF. CDR3 nucleotides: TGTGCCAGCAGCCCCACCTGGGGGCCTGGAAACACCATATATTTT. The chain is built from TRBV7-9 and TRBJ1-3, with D possibly TRBD1 on 6 matching bases. Trimming removed 5 bases at V and 2 bases at J, with 13 bases between. There are 15 residues in the CDR3. Germline V gene sequence: CDR1 SEHNR, CDR2 FQNEAQ (reference sequence).

This sequence joins TRBV6-1 and TRBJ1-1; maybe TRBD1 (5 bases). The CDR3 loop spans 17 amino acids. V lost 1 base and J lost 1, with 16 bases in between. Per germline, CDR1 MNHNS and CDR2 SASEGT. CDR3 nucleotide sequence: TGTGCCAGCAGTGAAGTTGGGGCAGGGAGGCGGAACACTGAAGCTTTCTTT. This translates into CASSEVGAGRRNTEAFF.

V is TRBV29-1 and J is TRBJ2-7; 8 bases fit TRBD1. The germline CDR1 and CDR2 sequences are SQVTM and ANQGSEA. Losses at the gene ends were 5 bases for V and 2 bases for J; bases not matched to a gene: 2. This CDR3 comprises 12 residues. CDR3 DNA sequence: TGCAGCGTTCAACAGGGGGCCTACGAGCAGTACTTC. Encoded protein: CSVQQGAYEQYF.

The chain has TRBV4-1 and TRBJ2-1, with D possibly TRBD2 on 6 matching bases. This CDR3 comprises 16 residues. CDR1 MGHRA and CDR2 YSYEKL come from the germline V gene. With 3 bases removed from V and 3 bases from J, the gap between germline ends came to 15 bases. The CDR3 DNA reads as TGCGCCAGCAGCCATGCATCGGGACTCTTCTACAATGAGCAGTTCTTC. It yields the protein CASSHASGLFYNEQFF.

The chain couples TRBV4-1 to TRBJ1-2; D gene unclear. The CDR3 length is 19 residues. CDR1 MGHRA and CDR2 YSYEKL come from the germline V gene. Trimming removed 1 base at V and 2 bases at J, with 23 bases between. The CDR3 DNA is TGCGCCAGCAGCCAAGGAAGCCCTTTTTTGGAGAGGAGGAACTATGGCTACACCTTC. It is translated as CASSQGSPFLERRNYGYTF.

A few counts support this clone. The chain has TRBV19 and TRBJ1-2; the match to TRBD1 covers 9 bases. Germline-derived CDR1 and CDR2 are LNHDA and SQIVND (reference sequence). The length of the CDR3 is 15 residues. V shed 4 bases and J 4 bases; nucleotides not matched to a gene: 7. The DNA for the CDR3 is TGTGCCAGTAGTAAACAGGGGGCTCTTACCTATGGCTACACCTTC. Protein: CASSKQGALTYGYTF.

The chain carries TRBV7-2 and TRBJ1-5; weak D call: TRBD1 (5 bases). CDR3 length: 13 residues. Per the germline V gene, CDR1 is SGHTA and CDR2 is FQGNSA. Deletions cut 5 bases from V and 7 bases from J, with 12 bases between. The CDR3 region has the DNA TGTGCCAGCAGCCCAGGGATGTGGCAGCCCCAGCATTTT. Amino acid sequence: CASSPGMWQPQHF.

The chain combines TRBV5-4 with TRBJ2-1, with 10 positions matching TRBD2. Germline V gives CDR1 SGHNT, CDR2 YYREEE (reference sequence). V lost 1 base and J lost 3; bases outside the gene matches: 7. This CDR3 spans 17 amino acids. DNA for the CDR3: TGTGCCAGCAGCTTGAGTATAGCGGGGGGCAGCTACAATGAGCAGTTCTTC. Its translation is CASSLSIAGGSYNEQFF.

In this sample, this clone turned up a few times. The chain is built from TRBV19 and TRBJ2-6; maybe TRBD1 (6 bases). This CDR3 region has 18 residues. Germline loops: CDR1 LNHDA, CDR2 SQIVND (reference sequence). Trimming pared 7 bases from V and 0 bases from J, leaving 19 bases between. This CDR3 reads CASTNIGTSFSGANVLTF. The CDR3 bases are TGTGCCAGTACCAACATTGGGACATCCTTCTCTGGGGCCAACGTCCTGACTTTC.

This chain links TRBV30 with TRBJ2-3; the D gene is possibly TRBD2 (7 bases). CDR1 is GTSNPN and CDR2 is SVGIG in the germline V gene (reference sequence). V lost 1 base, J lost 4 bases, and 9 bases lay in between. The CDR3 covers 13 residues. The CDR3 is CAWSEGGADTQYF. As DNA, the CDR3 is TGTGCCTGGAGTGAGGGGGGGGCAGATACGCAGTATTTT.

The chain has TRBV30 and TRBJ2-7, with TRBD1 as a possible D gene (5 bases). The CDR3 is 15 residues long. Germline V CDR1 and CDR2: GTSNPN, SVGIG (reference sequence). Trimming took 0 bases from V and 1 from J, leaving 13 bases between them. CDR3 sequence: CAWSVSVQGSYEQYF. CDR3 in DNA: TGTGCCTGGAGTGTGTCCGTCCAGGGTTCCTACGAGCAGTACTTC. Supplemented by reference TRBV30 and TRBJ2-7, the full variable domain reads SQTIHQWPATLVQPVGSPLSLECTVEGTSNPNLYWYRQAAGRGLQLLFYSVGIGQISSEVPQNLSASRPQDRQFILSSKKLLLSDSGFYLCAWSVSVQGSYEQYFGPGTRLTVT.

J is TRBJ2-1 and V is TRBV5-8; 7 nucleotides agree with TRBD2. In germline, CDR1 is SGHTS, CDR2 YDEGEE. The CDR3 has 13 residues. J gave up 7 bases and V 2 bases, and 3 bases lay outside the gene matches. The DNA for the CDR3 is TGTGCCAGCAGCTTATGGGAGGGGAATGAGCAGTTCTTC. As protein: CASSLWEGNEQFF.

This chain links TRBV10-3 with TRBJ2-5, with 8 bases fitting TRBD1. With 3 bases clipped from V and 5 bases from J, the junction kept 5 bases outside the gene matches. This CDR3 is 14 amino acids long. Looked up from germline, CDR1 is ENHRY and CDR2 is SYGVKD. CDR3 loop: CAISDRGLEETQYF. The CDR3 region has the DNA TGTGCCATCAGTGACAGGGGGCTCGAGGAGACCCAGTACTTC.

The chain employs TRBV27 and TRBJ2-4; 8 bases align to TRBD1. V dropped 4 bases and J dropped 7; count of bases not matched to a gene: 6. Germline loops: CDR1 MNHEY, CDR2 SMNVEV (reference sequence). The CDR3 has 14 amino acids. The CDR3 is CASSSDRALNIQYF. CDR3 DNA: TGTGCCAGCAGTTCGGACAGGGCCCTTAACATTCAGTACTTC.